The T cell receptor (beta chain) described here comes from a study of T cell responses to AZD1222 COVID-19 vaccine (dated by TCRdb to the early 2020s). In the study overall: A total of 230 to 250 trial participants underwent TCR sequencing, of whom nearly 210 had received two doses of AZD1222 and roughly 26 had received two doses of the MenACWY control vaccine. Trial participants were enrolled into age subgroups of 18-55, 56-69 and 70-plus years, which contained about 160, 30 and 59 TCR-sequenced participants, respectively. General conclusions and limits of the study: Conclusions about previously exposed vaccinees are limited, since just five or six AZD1222 recipients were seropositive for SARS-CoV-2 at baseline. A significant rise in spike-specific TCR breadth and depth was observed after two AZD1222 doses relative to day 0 and relative to MenACWY recipients. Reportedly, almost half of the unique spike-specific TCRs recognized epitopes lying outside the regions that are mutated in the B.1.351 and B.1.1.7 variants. CD4 TCRs associated with the vaccine covered the entire spike protein, and the dominant responses were in regions 160-218 and 743-854. Most participants were white British and females outnumbered males, and the authors suggested that clonal diversity may have been underestimated. Because no day 14 peak-response samples were available, the repertoires could be characterized only after the peak T cell response. In the small 56-69-year group, the increase in depth fell short of significance, most likely because of low power.

Sample time point, as interpreted from the label and publication: about 28 days (+/-7) after the second vaccine dose. AZD1222 recipients with second doses at about 4 weeks or about 12 weeks were pooled, because spike-specific TCR depth and breadth did not differ between schedules. Samples from vaccinated people were obtained from the UK trials COV001 and COV002, which included a single-blind randomized controlled phase 2/3 trial of AZD1222 (ChAdOx1 nCoV-19) in healthy adults. For TCRbeta chain sequencing, PBMC samples from trial participants were taken at day 0 and at day 28 after the second dose. Including cysteine and phenylalanine, the CDR3 has 16 amino acids. The only DNA kept is the CDR3, 48 bases in frame from the first base. The germline V gene (reference sequence) yields GTSNPN for CDR1 and SVGIG for CDR2. V is clipped by 2 bases and J by 3 bases, and the sequence between their germline boundaries is 19 bases long.

Turning to this clone: The clone's antigen remains unknown. The input lacks base qualities; no much larger clone sits a single base away.

The CDR3 regions of human TCRbeta chains were analyzed by immunosequencing. The published analysis was carried out like this. Repertoire TCRs were checked for matches against a reference library of SARS-CoV-2-specific TCRs that had been generated using the MIRA antigen-specificity platform. Breadth was defined as the fraction of unique TCRs that were SARS-CoV-2-associated. Depth was defined as the fraction of total T cells that were SARS-CoV-2-associated. Using the MIRA data, each spike-specific TCR was mapped to the spike region that the TCR reacts to and placed in a CD4 or CD8 class. Log10-transformed breadth and depth values were compared by one-way ANOVA with Sidak's multiple comparisons tests. What TCRdb holds here is the immuneACCESS table cut down to in-frame rearrangements. Part of the clones is not present; checked against another copy, under half of the missing clones reflect an unresolved V gene, and the others are unexplained. The V and J calls and clone size are taken from that table; D and trimming were inferred from the DNA. A total of roughly 140,000 clones appear in this sample, 85% to 90% of them only once. The ten most abundant clones make up approximately 3% of the sample.

The specimen was peripheral blood, collected 28 days after the second AZD1222 dose. The sequence was obtained from an adult who received the AZD1222 COVID-19 vaccine. This receptor chain uses TRBV30 and TRBJ1-2, with TRBD1 tentatively as D gene (6 bases match). The nucleotide sequence reads TGTGCCTGGAGTTCCGGGGGCTCCTTCCCCTACTATGGCTACACCTTC. This translates into CAWSSGGSFPYYGYTF.